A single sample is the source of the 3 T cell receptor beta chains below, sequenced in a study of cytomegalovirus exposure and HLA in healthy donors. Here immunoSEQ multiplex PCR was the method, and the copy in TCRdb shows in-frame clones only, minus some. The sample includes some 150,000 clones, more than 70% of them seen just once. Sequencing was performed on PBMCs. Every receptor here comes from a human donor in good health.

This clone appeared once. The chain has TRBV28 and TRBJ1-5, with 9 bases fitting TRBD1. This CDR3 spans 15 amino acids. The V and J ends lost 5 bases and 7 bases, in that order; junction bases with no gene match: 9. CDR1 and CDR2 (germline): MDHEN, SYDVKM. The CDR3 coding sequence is TGTGCCAGCAGTCTTGGACAGGGGCCACGGCAGCCCCAGCATTTT. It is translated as CASSLGQGPRQPQHF. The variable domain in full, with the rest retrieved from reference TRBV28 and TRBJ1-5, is DVKVTQSSRYLVKRTGEKVFLECVQDMDHENMFWYRQDPGLGLRLIYFSYDVKMKEKGDIPEGYSVSREKKERFSLILESASTNQTSMYLCASSLGQGPRQPQHFGDGTRLSIL.

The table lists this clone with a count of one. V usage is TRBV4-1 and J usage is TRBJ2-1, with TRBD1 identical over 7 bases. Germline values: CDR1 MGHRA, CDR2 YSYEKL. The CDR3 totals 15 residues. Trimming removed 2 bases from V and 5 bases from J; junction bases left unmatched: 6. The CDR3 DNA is TGCGCCAGCAGCCAATTGGGACAGTGGGACAATGAGCAGTTCTTC. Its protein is CASSQLGQWDNEQFF.

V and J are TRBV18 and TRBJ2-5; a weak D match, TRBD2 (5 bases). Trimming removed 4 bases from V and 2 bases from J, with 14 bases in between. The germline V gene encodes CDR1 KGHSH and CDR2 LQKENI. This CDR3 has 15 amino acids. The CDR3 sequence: CASSQNGESQETQYF. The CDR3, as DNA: TGTGCCAGCTCACAAAACGGGGAGTCTCAAGAGACCCAGTACTTC.